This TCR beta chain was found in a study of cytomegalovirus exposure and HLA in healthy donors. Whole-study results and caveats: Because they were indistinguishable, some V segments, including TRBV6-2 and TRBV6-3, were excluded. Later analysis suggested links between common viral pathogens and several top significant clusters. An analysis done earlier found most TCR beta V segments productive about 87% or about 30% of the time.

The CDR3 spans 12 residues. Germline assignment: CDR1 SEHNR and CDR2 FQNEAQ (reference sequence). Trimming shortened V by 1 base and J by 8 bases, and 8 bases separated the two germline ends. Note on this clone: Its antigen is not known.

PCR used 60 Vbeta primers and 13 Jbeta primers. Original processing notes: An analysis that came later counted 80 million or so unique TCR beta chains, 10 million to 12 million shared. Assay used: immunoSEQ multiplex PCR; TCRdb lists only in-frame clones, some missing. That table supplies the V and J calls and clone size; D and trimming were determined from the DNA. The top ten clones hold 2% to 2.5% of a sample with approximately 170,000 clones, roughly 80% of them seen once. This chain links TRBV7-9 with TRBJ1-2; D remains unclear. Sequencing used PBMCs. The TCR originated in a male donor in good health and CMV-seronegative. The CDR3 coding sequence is TGTGCCAGCAGCTTAGGGGCACAGGGCTACACCTTC. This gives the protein CASSLGAQGYTF. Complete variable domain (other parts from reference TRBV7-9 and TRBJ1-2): DTGVSQNPRHKITKRGQNVTFRCDPISEHNRLYWYRQTLGQGPEFLTYFQNEAQLEKSRLLSDRFSAERPKGSFSTLEIQRTEQGDSAMYLCASSLGAQGYTFGSGTRLTVV.